Shown below are 21 T cell receptor beta chains from a single sample sequenced in a study of T cells in Graves' hyperthyroidism and ophthalmopathy. Using RNA transcripts as the source, TCR beta CDR3 regions were amplified. An initial round of RT-PCR targeting the TCR CDR3 relied on the HTBI primer set. MiXCR, run by TCRdb on the multiplex PCR reads, gives a single entry per CDR3 protein. The profile shows more than 500,000 distinct CDR3 sequences, about 45% of them singletons. Sequences were obtained from peripheral blood or thyroid tissue (not recorded which). These TCRs come from an adult woman with Graves' disease, either hyperthyroidism or ophthalmopathy (not recorded which).

This clonotype was found many times. In this CDR3 the conserved last residue, phenylalanine or tryptophan, is missing, so a read error is likely. The DNA is omitted, as the CDR3 cannot be located on it reliably, and the CDR3 follows TCRdb's listing. The chain joins TRBV29-1 to TRBJ1-2; the D call TRBD1 from the table was never checked on the DNA. The CDR3 is 11 residues long, counting both termini. Germline V gene lookup returns CDR1 SQVTM and CDR2 ANQGSEA. This chain's CDR3 is CSVEMVGTGLI.

The sample holds many counts of this clonotype. This chain links TRBV27 with TRBJ1-1; the match to TRBD1 covers 8 bases. V shed 3 bases and J 11 bases; nucleotides not matched to a gene: 8. Germline V gene data show CDR1 as MNHEY and CDR2 as SMNVEV (reference sequence). The CDR3 spans 13 residues. Here the CDR3 reads CASSFAGGGEAFF. The CDR3 coding sequence is TGTGCCAGCAGTTTTGCAGGGGGCGGGGAGGCTTTCTTT.

In this sample, this clonotype turned up a few times. The junction shows a germline mismatch at one end, possibly a read error. The chain has TRBV7-7 and TRBJ2-7; D is possibly TRBD1 or TRBD2 (5 bases each). Germline V lookup: CDR1 SSHAT, CDR2 FNYEAQ (reference sequence). The CDR3 consists of 13 residues. The CDR3 reads CASSLEVWGEQYF. The CDR3 bases are TGTGCTAGCAGCTTAGAGGTTTGGGGGGAGCAGTACTTC.

At least ten counts were recorded for this clonotype. V usage is TRBV6-5 and J usage is TRBJ1-5; no definite D call. With 0 bases removed from V and 2 bases from J, the gap between germline ends came to 5 bases. CDR3 length: 14 residues. Germline assignment: CDR1 MNHEY and CDR2 SVGAGI. For the CDR3, the DNA is TGTGCCAGCAGTTACTCGCGAGGCAATCAGCCCCAGCATTTT. It yields the protein CASSYSRGNQPQHF.

The V and J genes are TRBV5-1 and TRBJ2-5, with D uncertain. This CDR3 is built from 13 residues. The germline V and J ends were trimmed by 4 bases and 5 bases, with 12 bases remaining between them. In germline, CDR1 is SGHRS, CDR2 YFSETQ. CDR3 in DNA: TGCGCCAGCAGCCCTACGTCCCGGGAGACCCAGTACTTC. Its protein product is CASSPTSRETQYF.

The sample holds many counts of this clonotype. This sequence joins TRBV11-2 and TRBJ2-2, with D perhaps matching TRBD1 or TRBD2 (6 bases each). The CDR3 extends over 15 amino acids. CDR1 SGHAT and CDR2 FQNNGV come from the germline V gene. V shed 4 bases and J shed 5 bases, with 14 bases lying between them. Here the CDR3 DNA reads TGTGCCAGCAGCTCTTTGCAGGGGAGGACCGGGGAGCTGTTTTTT. It translates to CASSSLQGRTGELFF.

V and J are TRBV6-1 and TRBJ1-5, with D perhaps matching TRBD1 (6 bases). From germline, CDR1 is MNHNS and CDR2 SASEGT. The V and J ends lost 1 base and 6 bases respectively, with 13 bases between them. This CDR3 contains 15 residues. The CDR3 region is CASSEGRQTGQPQHF. In nucleotides, the CDR3 is TGTGCCAGCAGTGAAGGTCGACAGACAGGTCAGCCCCAGCATTTT.

V usage is TRBV29-1 and J usage is TRBJ1-3, with no clear D. CDR1 is SQVTM and CDR2 is ANQGSEA in the germline V gene. V lost 1 base, J lost 0 bases, and 4 bases lay in between. The CDR3 is 13 amino acids. The CDR3 sequence is CSVEGNSGNTIYF. DNA of the CDR3: TGCAGCGTTGAAGGGAACTCTGGAAACACCATATATTTT.

About this clonotype itself: A junction boundary mismatches the germline segment, possibly from a read error. This chain connects TRBV5-6 to TRBJ1-1; no reliable D call. There are 13 residues in the CDR3. Germline-derived CDR1 and CDR2 are SGHDT and YYEEEE. In DNA, the CDR3 is TGTGCCAACAGCTTGAGGGTTAACACTGAAGCTTTCTTT. This translates into CANSLRVNTEAFF.

This clonotype was recorded a few times. The chain links TRBV15 to TRBJ1-1; weak D call: TRBD1 (5 bases). Germline CDR1 and CDR2: LNHNV and YYDKDF (reference sequence). The CDR3 has 13 amino acids. V shed 4 bases and J shed 4 bases, with 10 bases lying between them. The chain's CDR3 is CATSTRASTEAFF. The CDR3 region has the DNA TGTGCCACCAGCACCAGGGCGAGCACTGAAGCTTTCTTT.

For this clonotype: The junction departs from germline at one end; a sequencing error may be responsible. This sequence joins TRBV7-3 and TRBJ1-2; D is possibly TRBD1 (6 bases). The CDR3 spans 12 residues. Germline CDR1 is SGHTA and CDR2 is FQGTGA. The CDR3 DNA reads as TGTGCCAGCAGCTCGCTTGGGGGGGCTGAAGCTTTC. Amino acids: CASSSLGGAEAF.

In its sample, this clonotype was seen a few times. The chain employs TRBV10-3 and TRBJ2-3, with a tentative D call TRBD1 (6 bases). V lost 0 bases to trimming and J lost 4 bases, with 20 bases between them. The CDR3 has 18 residues. The germline gives CDR1 ENHRY, CDR2 SYGVKD. DNA for the CDR3: TGTGCCATCAGTGAGTCGTCCCGGGACACAAAACGTCCAGATACGCAGTATTTT. This sequence encodes CAISESSRDTKRPDTQYF.

J is TRBJ1-1 and V is TRBV10-2; D call uncertain. Trimming removed 4 bases from V and 4 bases from J, with 10 bases in between. This CDR3 has 13 residues. Looked up from germline, CDR1 is WSHSY and CDR2 is SAAADI. CDR3 loop: CASSGSIGTEAFF. In DNA, the CDR3 is TGCGCCAGCAGTGGATCGATTGGCACTGAAGCTTTCTTT.

Concerning this clonotype itself: With a much larger clone just one base away, this may be a read error. The chain has TRBV7-9 and TRBJ2-2, with 8 nucleotides matching TRBD2. V lost 6 bases and J lost 5; bases outside the gene matches: 17. From germline, CDR1 is SEHNR and CDR2 FQNEAQ (reference sequence). This CDR3 has 18 residues. The chain's CDR3 is CASRPGLDDAPRTGELFF. The DNA of the CDR3 is TGTGCCAGCAGGCCGGGACTAGATGACGCTCCGAGAACCGGGGAGCTGTTTTTT.

This clonotype was observed many times. The junction shows a germline mismatch at one end, possibly a read error. The chain is built from TRBV7-9 and TRBJ1-1, with unresolved D. Germline V CDR1 and CDR2: SEHNR, FQNEAQ (reference sequence). This CDR3 is built from 14 residues. CDR3 sequence reads: CASSLDGRNTKAFF. CDR3 bases: TGTGCCAGCAGCTTAGACGGACGGAACACTAAAGCTTTCTTT.

The rearrangement uses TRBV9 and TRBJ2-2, with 7 bases that match TRBD2. Germline trimming cut 4 bases from V and 1 base from J; bases unmatched to any gene: 10. The germline gives CDR1 SGDLS, CDR2 YYNGEE. This CDR3 region has 17 residues. The CDR3 spells CASSPPGIAGNTGELFF. The CDR3 region has the DNA TGTGCCAGCAGCCCGCCAGGAATAGCGGGGAACACCGGGGAGCTGTTTTTT.

The sample holds a few counts of this clonotype. V usage is TRBV3-1 and J usage is TRBJ1-6; no clear D. The CDR3 sequence is 14 residues long. Between the trimmed V and J ends, which lost 4 bases and 8 bases, there was a span of 12 bases. CDR1 is LGHDT, CDR2 YNNKEL, per germline (reference sequence). The CDR3 DNA reads as TGTGCCAGCAGCCTGACGCCCAGAGATTCACCCCTCCACTTT. It yields the protein CASSLTPRDSPLHF. Together with reference TRBV3-1 and TRBJ1-6, the CDR3 gives the full variable domain: DTAVSQTPKYLVTQMGNDKSIKCEQNLGHDTMYWYKQDSKKFLKIMFSYNNKELIINETVPNRFSPKSPDKAHLNLHINSLELGDSAVYFCASSLTPRDSPLHFGNGTRLTVT.

The chain links TRBV5-6 to TRBJ1-2; D is possibly TRBD1 (6 bases). V was shortened by 8 bases and J by 2 bases, with 7 bases between the two germline ends. Germline CDR1 and CDR2: SGHDT and YYEEEE. This CDR3 is built from 11 residues. CDR3 loop: CARTGNYGYTF. DNA for the CDR3: TGTGCCAGAACAGGGAACTATGGCTACACCTTC.

V usage is TRBV7-9 and J usage is TRBJ2-5, with 8 bases that match TRBD2. The V gene end was trimmed by 10 bases and the J gene end by 7 bases; junction bases not matched to a gene: 8. Germline-derived CDR1 and CDR2 are SEHNR and FQNEAQ (reference sequence). This CDR3 is built from 12 residues. This chain's CDR3 is CATSAGDVTQYF. DNA of the CDR3: TGTGCCACCTCAGCGGGGGACGTGACCCAGTACTTC.

This clonotype was picked up a small number of times. The rearrangement links TRBV10-3 to TRBJ1-1; 9 bases line up with TRBD1. The CDR3 extends over 15 amino acids. The trim removed 4 bases at V and 4 bases at J, leaving 7 bases unmatched. Germline values: CDR1 ENHRY, CDR2 SYGVKD. The CDR3 loop reads CAISVGQGRTTEAFF. Written as DNA, the CDR3 is TGTGCCATCAGTGTGGGACAGGGCCGCACCACTGAAGCTTTCTTT.

This clonotype was observed many times. The chain joins TRBV6-5 to TRBJ2-7; no reliable D call. Deletions cut 6 bases from V and 6 bases from J, with 12 bases between. The CDR3 is 12 amino acids. Germline V gives CDR1 MNHEY, CDR2 SVGAGI. CDR3 coding DNA: TGTGCCAGCAGCTCACTCCTGGGCGAGCAGTACTTC. It translates to CASSSLLGEQYF.